Listed here are 30 T cell receptor beta chains from one sample, sequenced in a study of identical twins. TCRdb re-derived calls from the 5' RACE reads in MiXCR, one entry per CDR3 protein. The table has 640,000 or so distinct CDR3 sequences, approximately 6% seen once. Sequenced sample: naive T cells sorted from blood. These receptors were obtained from a man younger than 30 in good health.

This clonotype has a count of ten or more. The V gene is TRBV2, the J gene TRBJ2-1; D is possibly TRBD1 (6 bases). CDR1 is SNHLY, CDR2 FYNNEI, per germline. The V gene lost 3 bases and the J gene lost 0 bases, with 9 bases spanning the gap. The CDR3 is made up of 15 amino acids. The CDR3 DNA reads as TGTGCCAGCAGTGAGCCAGGGGTCTCCTACAATGAGCAGTTCTTC. Residues: CASSEPGVSYNEQFF.

In this sample, this clonotype turned up many times. The V call is TRBV5-1, the J call TRBJ2-1, with TRBD2 identical over 11 bases. The V gene's germline CDR1 is SGHRS and CDR2 YFSETQ. J was trimmed by 5 bases and V by 0 bases; bases with no gene match: 7. The CDR3 has 17 amino acids. CDR3 DNA sequence: TGCGCCAGCAGCTTGGGGGTTGGGACTAGCGGAGACAATGAGCAGTTCTTC. This gives the protein CASSLGVGTSGDNEQFF.

This clonotype was observed a few times. This chain joins TRBV30 and TRBJ1-2; D ambiguous. Germline values: CDR1 GTSNPN, CDR2 SVGIG (reference sequence). With 2 bases removed from V and 8 bases from J, the gap between germline ends came to 15 bases. This CDR3 contains 13 residues. CDR3 sequence (DNA): TGTGCCTGGAGTCTTAGATCCACTGAGGGCTACACCTTC. Amino acid sequence: CAWSLRSTEGYTF.

The V call is TRBV30, the J call TRBJ2-5, with 12 bases fitting TRBD2. Germline loops: CDR1 GTSNPN, CDR2 SVGIG (reference sequence). V lost 1 base, J lost 4 bases, and 19 bases stayed unmatched. The CDR3 runs 20 residues. The CDR3: CAWSDPDLGLAGRWTETQYF. In DNA form, the CDR3 reads TGTGCCTGGAGTGACCCTGATCTAGGACTAGCGGGAAGGTGGACAGAGACCCAGTACTTC.

This clonotype showed up many times. This chain joins TRBV5-4 and TRBJ2-5; no clear D. The CDR3 contains 13 residues. CDR1 is SGHNT, CDR2 YYREEE, per germline (reference sequence). The germline V and J ends were trimmed by 4 bases and 1 base, with 8 bases remaining between them. CDR3 in amino acids: CASSQQSQETQYF. CDR3 sequence (DNA): TGTGCCAGCAGCCAACAGAGCCAAGAGACCCAGTACTTC.

The chain has TRBV7-8 and TRBJ2-3; TRBD2 matches 7 bases. This CDR3 has 16 residues. Germline loops: CDR1 SGHVS, CDR2 FQNEAQ. V shed 2 bases and J 4 bases; nucleotides not matched to a gene: 9. The CDR3, as DNA: TGTGCCAGCAGCTTAATAGAATTTGGGGGGGCAGATACGCAGTATTTT. Translation gives CASSLIEFGGADTQYF. The full variable domain, with the rest looked up from reference TRBV7-8 and TRBJ2-3, is GAGVSQSPRYKVAKRGQDVALRCDPISGHVSLFWYQQALGQGPEFLTYFQNEAQLDKSGLPSDRFFAERPEGSVSTLKIQRTQQEDSAVYLCASSLIEFGGADTQYFGPGTRLTVL.

This clonotype was detected many times. This sequence joins TRBV15 and TRBJ2-7; TRBD2 matches at 9 bases. The J segment lost 1 base and the V segment lost 2 bases, leaving 9 bases of the junction unmatched. The CDR3 covers 17 residues. Germline values: CDR1 LNHNV, CDR2 YYDKDF (reference sequence). CDR3 in DNA: TGTGCCACCAGCAGAAAACCCGGGACTAGCAAGTCCTACGAGCAGTACTTC. This gives the protein CATSRKPGTSKSYEQYF.

The sample holds a few counts of this clonotype. The CDR3 DNA reads as TGTGCCAGCAGCCCCTATACGACTACTGCCCGGATAGGTGAGCAGTTCTTC. This codes for CASSPYTTTARIGEQFF. The V gene is TRBV6-2 or TRBV6-3, the J gene TRBJ2-1, with D possibly matching TRBD2 (5 bases). This CDR3 is 17 amino acids long. Germline CDR1 MNHEY, CDR2 SVGEGT. V was trimmed by 6 bases and J by 9 bases, leaving 27 bases between them.

A few counts support this clonotype. This chain connects TRBV14 to TRBJ1-1, with D possibly matching TRBD1 (5 bases). Germline-derived CDR1 and CDR2 are SGHDN and FVKESK. The length of the CDR3 is 16 residues. V shed 2 bases and J shed 5 bases, with 18 bases lying between them. The CDR3 is CASSQKGMGERTEAFF. The CDR3 nucleotides read TGTGCCAGCAGCCAAAAGGGAATGGGGGAGAGAACTGAAGCTTTCTTT.

This chain links TRBV29-1 with TRBJ1-2; possibly TRBD1 for D (5 bases). V lost 4 bases, J lost 6 bases, and 12 bases lay in between. The CDR3 totals 12 residues. Germline loops: CDR1 SQVTM, CDR2 ANQGSEA. The CDR3 DNA is TGCAGCGTTGCCGGGGGACGGCATGGCTACACCTTC. It is translated as CSVAGGRHGYTF.

This clonotype appeared a few times. The chain joins TRBV12-3 or TRBV12-4 to TRBJ2-2; D is uncertain. Trimming pared 7 bases from V and 6 bases from J, leaving 6 bases between. This CDR3 is 11 amino acids long. The CDR3 reads CASKDAGELFF. The CDR3 DNA is TGTGCCAGCAAAGACGCCGGGGAGCTGTTTTTT.

The J gene is TRBJ1-5, the V gene TRBV7-9; unclear D gene. V lost 5 bases and J lost 5, with 7 bases in between. Germline V gene lookup returns CDR1 SEHNR and CDR2 FQNEAQ (reference sequence). This CDR3 contains 12 residues. CDR3 in DNA: TGTGCCAGCAGCGTCGGGCATCAGCCCCAGCATTTT. Amino acids: CASSVGHQPQHF.

This clonotype occurred many times. The V gene is TRBV5-1, the J gene TRBJ2-1; 8 bases line up with TRBD2. The ends lost 1 base at V and 6 bases at J; junction bases unmatched: 9. The CDR3 length is 16 residues. Germline V lookup: CDR1 SGHRS, CDR2 YFSETQ. In DNA form, the CDR3 reads TGCGCCAGCAGCTTGAGCGGCGGGAGGATGGGCAATGAGCAGTTCTTC. Translating it yields CASSLSGGRMGNEQFF. The full variable domain, completed using reference TRBV5-1 and TRBJ2-1, is KAGVTQTPRYLIKTRGQQVTLSCSPISGHRSVSWYQQTPGQGLQFLFEYFSETQRNKGNFPGRFSGRQFSNSRSEMNVSTLELGDSALYLCASSLSGGRMGNEQFFGPGTRLTVL.

The gene calls are TRBV29-1 and TRBJ1-1; D is possibly TRBD1 (6 bases). The V end was cut by 8 bases, the J end by 4 bases, with 17 bases between. CDR1 and CDR2 (germline): SQVTM, ANQGSEA. The CDR3 runs 13 residues. CDR3 nucleotide sequence: TGCAGCACGGAGACAGGCTCGATCACTGAAGCTTTCTTT. Its translation: CSTETGSITEAFF.

This chain connects TRBV6-1 to TRBJ2-6; 8 nucleotides match TRBD1. The germline gives CDR1 MNHNS, CDR2 SASEGT. J was trimmed by 0 bases and V by 6 bases; bases with no gene match: 4. This CDR3 spans 16 amino acids. The CDR3: CASRGQEYSGANVLTF. CDR3 DNA sequence: TGTGCCAGCAGGGGACAGGAATACTCTGGGGCCAACGTCCTGACTTTC.

This clonotype was found many times. V and J are TRBV12-3 or TRBV12-4 and TRBJ2-2; D possibly matches TRBD1 or TRBD2 (6 bases each). V gave up 7 bases and J gave up 4 bases, with 13 bases separating them. The CDR3 has 14 amino acids. The CDR3 region is CASNWGARTGELFF. CDR3 coding DNA: TGTGCCAGCAACTGGGGGGCTCGCACCGGGGAGCTGTTTTTT.

The sample holds many counts of this clonotype. V is TRBV5-1 and J is TRBJ2-1; TRBD2 agrees at 10 bases. Germline V lookup: CDR1 SGHRS, CDR2 YFSETQ. V shed 0 bases and J 3 bases; nucleotides not matched to a gene: 12. This CDR3 region has 19 residues. For the CDR3, the DNA is TGCGCCAGCAGCTTGGGTAGGCTAGCGGGAGTTAAATTCTACAATGAGCAGTTCTTC. Amino acid sequence: CASSLGRLAGVKFYNEQFF.

This clonotype was counted between two and nine times. CDR3 in amino acids: CASSLGVVYEQYF. The DNA for the CDR3 is TGTGCCAGCAGCTTAGGGGTGGTCTACGAGCAGTACTTC. The gene calls are TRBV7-9 and TRBJ2-7; D not resolved. This CDR3 is built from 13 residues. Germline CDR1 SEHNR, CDR2 FQNEAQ (reference sequence). Trimming stripped 1 base from V and 3 bases from J, with 7 bases between.

This clonotype was seen a handful of times. The gene calls are TRBV12-3 or TRBV12-4 and TRBJ2-3; maybe TRBD2 (6 bases). The V and J ends lost 0 bases and 2 bases respectively, with 15 bases between them. The CDR3 is 17 residues long. CDR3 region: CASSLATPGLNTDTQYF. The CDR3 nucleotides read TGTGCCAGCAGTTTAGCTACCCCGGGACTTAACACAGATACGCAGTATTTT.

This clonotype was counted between two and nine times. This chain connects TRBV19 to TRBJ1-2; 7 positions agree with TRBD1. The junction had 13 bases not matched to a gene; V was cut back by 3 bases and J by 6 bases. The V gene's germline CDR1 is LNHDA and CDR2 SQIVND (reference sequence). CDR3 length: 16 residues. The CDR3 sequence is CASSILQGPPSHGYTF. The CDR3 DNA sequence: TGTGCCAGTAGTATCCTACAGGGGCCGCCTTCGCATGGCTACACCTTC.

This clonotype has at least ten counts. This rearrangement joins TRBV5-1 to TRBJ1-1; a possible D gene is TRBD1 (5 bases). CDR1 and CDR2 from the germline V gene are SGHRS and YFSETQ. The CDR3 extends over 15 amino acids. With 0 bases removed from V and 2 bases from J, the gap between germline ends came to 11 bases. The CDR3 loop is CASSLAGGANTEAFF. CDR3 nucleotides: TGCGCCAGCAGCTTGGCGGGCGGGGCTAACACTGAAGCTTTCTTT.

V is TRBV6-1 and J is TRBJ1-5, with D possibly matching TRBD1 (6 bases). Germline CDR1 reads MNHNS; CDR2 reads SASEGT. This CDR3 has 15 amino acids. The V and J ends lost 2 bases and 2 bases respectively, with 10 bases between them. This CDR3 is CASSETGLGNQPQHF. Here the CDR3 DNA reads TGTGCCAGCAGTGAAACAGGGCTTGGCAATCAGCCCCAGCATTTT.

V and J are TRBV5-1 and TRBJ1-1; D remains ambiguous. The germline V gene encodes CDR1 SGHRS and CDR2 YFSETQ. The CDR3 is 14 residues long. Trimming removed 8 bases at V and 1 base at J, with 15 bases between. CDR3 sequence (DNA): TGCGCCAGTGCCATCGGGTCGACGAACACTGAAGCTTTCTTT. It is translated as CASAIGSTNTEAFF.

This clonotype was detected ten times or more. The chain employs TRBV2 and TRBJ2-7; no firm D call. The CDR3 spans 13 residues. Germline V gene sequence: CDR1 SNHLY, CDR2 FYNNEI. Trimming took 4 bases from V and 0 from J, leaving 7 bases between them. The CDR3 loop is CASSAQLSYEQYV. The CDR3 nucleotides are TGTGCCAGCAGTGCACAGCTCTCCTACGAGCAGTACGTC.

A note on this clonotype: The junction departs from the called germline gene at one end, perhaps through a read error. This rearrangement joins TRBV7-9 to TRBJ2-1, with D maybe TRBD2 (5 bases). The V gene's germline CDR1 is SEHNR and CDR2 FQNEAQ (reference sequence). The CDR3 totals 15 residues. CDR3 in amino acids: CSSSLARTRPHEQFF. CDR3 nucleotide sequence: TGTTCCAGCAGCTTAGCACGGACTCGACCCCATGAGCAGTTCTTC. Supplemented by reference TRBV7-9 and TRBJ2-1, the full variable domain reads DTGVSQNPRHKITKRGQNVTFRCDPISEHNRLYWYRQTLGQGPEFLTYFQNEAQLEKSRLLSDRFSAERPKGSFSTLEIQRTEQGDSAMYLCSSSLARTRPHEQFFGPGTRLTVL.

This clonotype has just a few counts. This chain joins TRBV29-1 and TRBJ2-2; 9 bases map to TRBD1. CDR1 is SQVTM and CDR2 is ANQGSEA in the germline V gene. CDR3 length: 19 amino acids. Unmatched junction bases numbered 14, after V lost 0 bases and J lost 3 bases. The CDR3 nucleotides are TGCAGCGTTGAAGAATTTCGGGCGACAGGGGGTATAGACACCGGGGAGCTGTTTTTT. Translation: CSVEEFRATGGIDTGELFF.

This clonotype was recorded a few times. The rearrangement uses TRBV6-5 and TRBJ1-2; the D is unclear. Germline V gene data show CDR1 as MNHEY and CDR2 as SVGAGI. This CDR3 has 16 amino acids. Trimming pared 2 bases from V and 0 bases from J, leaving 13 bases between. The CDR3 loop is CASSYIVAPSNYGYTF. CDR3 in DNA: TGTGCCAGCAGTTACATCGTGGCCCCGTCTAACTATGGCTACACCTTC.

The chain carries TRBV19 and TRBJ2-7; D remains ambiguous. The CDR3 is made up of 14 amino acids. The germline V gene encodes CDR1 LNHDA and CDR2 SQIVND (reference sequence). V lost 2 bases, J lost 7 bases, and 15 bases lay in between. The CDR3 DNA is TGTGCCAGTAGTATAAACACGCCGGCCGGGGAGCAGTACTTC. Its translation: CASSINTPAGEQYF.

This clonotype was found many times. V is TRBV7-2 and J is TRBJ1-1; 7 bases agree with TRBD1. The CDR3 is 15 amino acids. J gave up 0 bases and V 8 bases, and 9 bases lay outside the gene matches. Germline CDR1 and CDR2: SGHTA and FQGNSA. The CDR3 DNA reads TGTGCCAGCCGTGGACAGGTGACAATGAACACTGAAGCTTTCTTT. Amino acids: CASRGQVTMNTEAFF.

The sample holds a few counts of this clonotype. The chain couples TRBV29-1 to TRBJ2-7; D not resolved. V lost 4 bases, J lost 6 bases, and 10 bases lay in between. The CDR3 extends over 11 amino acids. Germline V gene lookup returns CDR1 SQVTM and CDR2 ANQGSEA. The CDR3 loop reads CSVGMYREQYF. The DNA for the CDR3 is TGCAGCGTTGGGATGTACCGCGAGCAGTACTTC.